This TCR beta chain was retrieved from a study of T cells in Graves' hyperthyroidism and ophthalmopathy. Whole-study context: Before any treatment, at initial diagnosis, peripheral blood was collected. Overall study findings and caveats: In simple terms, a model built on 13 V-J features told ophthalmopathy apart from stable hyperthyroidism. Ophthalmopathy, as predicted by the model, came a median roughly 6.8 months after the prediction.

RNA transcripts yielded amplified TCR beta CDR3 regions. When the TCR CDR3 underwent first-round RT-PCR, the HTBI primer set was used. Via MiXCR, TCRdb re-called the multiplex PCR reads, giving one row per CDR3 protein. The sample has a few hundred thousand distinct CDR3 sequences, roughly 15% seen once. V lost 0 bases, J lost 10 bases, and 6 bases lay in between. This CDR3 is 12 amino acids long. Germline assignment: CDR1 SGHDN and CDR2 FVKESK. This clonotype was found many times. Its matching antigen is unknown. This sequence joins TRBV14 and TRBJ1-4, with D uncertain. Sequenced input: blood. This clonotype originated in a woman aged 30 to 39 with Graves' ophthalmopathy. CDR3 bases: TGTGCCAGCAGCCAAGATTACGGAAAACTGTTTTTT. Residues: CASSQDYGKLFF.